This TCR beta chain was found in a study of blood T cell repertoires in COVID-19. Whole-study context: T cells, B-cell-depleted T cells, or PBMCs supplied cDNA or gDNA.

Across about two dozen US areas, participants ranged in age from about 18 to 100 years. Each participant's cohort was designated according to participant-reported clinical history. Profiling relied on immunoSEQ multiplex PCR, and the TCRdb table lists in-frame clones only, not all of them. The sample shows 130,000 or so clones, around 83% of them seen only once. The CDR3 consists of 14 residues. Germline V gives CDR1 SNHLY, CDR2 FYNNEI. Trimming shortened V by 1 base and J by 3 bases, and 7 bases separated the two germline ends. This chain uses TRBV2 with TRBJ1-3, with D possibly matching TRBD1 (6 bases). The sequenced sample consisted of PBMCs or T cells enriched from blood (not recorded which). The sequence was collected from a man aged 25-45 years who had recovered from COVID-19. In DNA, the CDR3 is TGTGCCAGCAGTGAAGGGACAGATGGAAACACCATATATTTT. As protein: CASSEGTDGNTIYF.